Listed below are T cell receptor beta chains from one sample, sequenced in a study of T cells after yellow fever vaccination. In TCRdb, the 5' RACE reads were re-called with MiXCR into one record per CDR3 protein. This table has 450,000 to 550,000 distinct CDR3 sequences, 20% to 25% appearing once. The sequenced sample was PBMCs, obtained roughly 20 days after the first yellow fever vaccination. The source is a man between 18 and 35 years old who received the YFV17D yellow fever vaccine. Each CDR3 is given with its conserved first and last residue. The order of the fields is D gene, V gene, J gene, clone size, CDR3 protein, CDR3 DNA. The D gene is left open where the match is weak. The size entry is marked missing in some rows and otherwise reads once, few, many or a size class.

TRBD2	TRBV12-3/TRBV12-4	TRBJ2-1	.	CASSFKKRGLIYPILSYNEQFF	TGTGCCAGCAGTTTCAAAAAGCGGGGCCTAATATATCCCATATTATCCTACAATGAGCAGTTCTTC
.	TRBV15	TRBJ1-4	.	CATSIGRRPNEKLFF	TGTGCCACCAGCATCGGACGGAGACCTAATGAAAAACTGTTTTTT
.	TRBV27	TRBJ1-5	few	CASSLVRTKQPQHF	TGTGCCAGCAGTTTGGTCAGGACAAAACAGCCCCAGCATTTT
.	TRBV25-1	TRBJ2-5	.	CASSDPKQGWETQYF	TGTGCCAGCAGTGATCCCAAACAGGGTTGGGAGACCCAGTACTTC
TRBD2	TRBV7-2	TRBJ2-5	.	CASSHHLGSGGQETQYF	TGTGCCAGCAGCCACCACCTAGGTTCGGGGGGCCAAGAGACCCAGTACTTC
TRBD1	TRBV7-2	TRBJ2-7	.	CASSIPTGLGQYF	TGTGCCAGCAGCATCCCGACAGGGCTGGGTCAGTACTTC
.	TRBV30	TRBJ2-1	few	CAWSGLGPDNEQFF	TGTGCCTGGAGTGGGCTAGGCCCCGACAATGAGCAGTTCTTC
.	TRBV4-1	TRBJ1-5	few	CASSPRDLSNQPQHF	TGCGCCAGCAGCCCCCGGGATTTGAGCAATCAGCCCCAGCATTTT
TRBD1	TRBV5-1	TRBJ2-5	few	CASKITGASQETQYF	TGCGCCAGCAAAATAACAGGGGCGTCCCAAGAGACCCAGTACTTC
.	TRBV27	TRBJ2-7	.	CASSLSKALYEQYF	TGTGCCAGCAGTTTATCAAAGGCCCTCTACGAGCAGTACTTC
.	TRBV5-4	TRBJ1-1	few	CASSLRGSAGRILSTEAFF	TGTGCCAGCAGCTTGAGAGGGTCGGCAGGGAGAATACTCAGTACTGAAGCTTTCTTT
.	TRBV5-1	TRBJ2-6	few	CASSLGGLGANVLTF	TGCGCCAGCAGCTTGGGGGGGCTTGGGGCCAACGTCCTGACTTTC
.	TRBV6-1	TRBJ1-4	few	CASSEMRGFDGTNEKLFF	TGTGCCAGCAGTGAGATGCGGGGTTTTGACGGCACTAATGAAAAACTGTTTTTT
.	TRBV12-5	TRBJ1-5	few	CASGLREQPQHF	TGTGCTAGTGGTTTGAGGGAACAGCCCCAGCATTTT
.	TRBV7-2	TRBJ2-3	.	CASSAAVGATDTQYF	TGTGCCAGCAGCGCCGCGGTGGGGGCGACAGATACGCAGTATTTT
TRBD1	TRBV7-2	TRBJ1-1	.	CASSLDSQGAGTEAFF	TGTGCCAGCAGCTTAGATTCACAGGGGGCCGGCACTGAAGCTTTCTTT
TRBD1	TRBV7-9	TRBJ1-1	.	CASSLFGGTGATKAFF	TGTGCCAGCAGCTTATTCGGCGGGACAGGGGCGACAAAAGCTTTCTTT
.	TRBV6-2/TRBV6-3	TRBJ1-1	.	CASGGPNTEAFF	TGTGCCAGCGGGGGTCCCAACACTGAAGCTTTCTTT
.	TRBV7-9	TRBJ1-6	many	CASSLDGTKSPLHF	TGTGCCAGCAGCTTAGACGGGACAAAGTCACCCCTCCACTTT
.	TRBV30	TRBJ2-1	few	CAFGAEDVEQFF	TGTGCCTTCGGGGCGGAGGACGTTGAGCAGTTCTTC
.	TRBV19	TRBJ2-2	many	CASPGDTGELFF	TGTGCCAGCCCCGGGGACACCGGGGAGCTGTTTTTT
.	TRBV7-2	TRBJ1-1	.	CASSLQGLGEAFF	TGTGCCAGCAGCTTACAGGGGCTGGGCGAAGCTTTCTTT
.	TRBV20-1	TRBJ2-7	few	CSASRVDSQYEQYF	TGCAGTGCTAGTAGGGTCGATTCCCAGTACGAGCAGTACTTC
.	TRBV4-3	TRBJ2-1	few	CASSYRVKGFRVEQFF	TGCGCCAGCAGCTACAGGGTTAAGGGATTCCGGGTTGAGCAGTTCTTC
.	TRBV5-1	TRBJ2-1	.	CASSSTGAGGYEQFF	TGCGCCAGCAGCAGTACAGGGGCGGGGGGCTATGAGCAGTTCTTC
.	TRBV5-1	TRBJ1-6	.	CASSLSSGVGSPLHF	TGCGCCAGCAGCTTGAGTTCAGGGGTGGGTTCACCCCTCCACTTT
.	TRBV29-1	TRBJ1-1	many	CSVGKMNTEAFF	TGCAGCGTTGGGAAAATGAACACTGAAGCTTTCTTT
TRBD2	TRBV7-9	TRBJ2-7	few	CASSGGLAGYEQYF	TGTGCCAGCAGCGGGGGACTAGCTGGCTACGAGCAGTACTTC
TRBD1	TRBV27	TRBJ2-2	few	CASSFHRGVTGELFF	TGTGCCAGCAGTTTCCACAGGGGAGTCACCGGGGAGCTGTTTTTT
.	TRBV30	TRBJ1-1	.	CAWSGGVSTEAFF	TGTGCCTGGAGTGGAGGGGTTAGCACTGAAGCTTTCTTT
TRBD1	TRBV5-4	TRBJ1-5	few	CASSLADRPHQPQHF	TGTGCCAGCAGCTTGGCGGACAGGCCCCATCAGCCCCAGCATTTT
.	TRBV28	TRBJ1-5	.	CASSDVGGSNQPQHF	TGTGCCAGCAGCGACGTCGGGGGGAGTAATCAGCCCCAGCATTTT
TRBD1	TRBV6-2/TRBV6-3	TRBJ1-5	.	CATLDRGGQPQHF	TGTGCCACCCTGGACAGGGGAGGTCAGCCCCAGCATTTT
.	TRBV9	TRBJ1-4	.	CASSGKNHEKLFF	TGTGCCAGCAGCGGGAAGAACCATGAAAAACTGTTTTTT
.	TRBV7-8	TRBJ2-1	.	CASSLAMDNNEQFF	TGTGCCAGCAGCTTAGCGATGGACAACAATGAGCAGTTCTTC
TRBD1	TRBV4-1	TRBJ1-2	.	CASSLTDRGRYGYTF	TGCGCCAGCAGCCTCACCGACAGGGGACGCTATGGCTACACCTTC
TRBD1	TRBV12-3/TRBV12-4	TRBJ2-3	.	CASSDGTGGLDTQYF	TGTGCCAGCTCCGACGGGACAGGGGGTCTAGATACGCAGTATTTT
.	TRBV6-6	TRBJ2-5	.	CASRSKEQETQYF	TGTGCCAGCAGGAGTAAAGAGCAAGAGACCCAGTACTTC
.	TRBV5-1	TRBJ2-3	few	CASSLRGGGNTDTQYF	TGCGCCAGCAGCTTGAGGGGGGGGGGCAACACAGATACGCAGTATTTT
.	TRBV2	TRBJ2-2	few	CASNVGSSTGELFF	TGTGCCAGCAATGTTGGTAGCAGCACCGGGGAGCTGTTTTTT
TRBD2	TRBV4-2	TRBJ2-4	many	CASSPGTSGIIYF	TGTGCCAGCAGCCCGGGGACTAGTGGAATAATATACTTC
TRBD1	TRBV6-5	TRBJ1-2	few	CASSYPTGVHGYTF	TGTGCCAGCAGTTACCCGACAGGGGTTCATGGCTACACCTTC
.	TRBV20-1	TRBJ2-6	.	CSARNRVRGAGANVLTF	TGCAGTGCTAGAAACAGGGTGCGGGGTGCTGGGGCCAACGTCCTGACTTTC
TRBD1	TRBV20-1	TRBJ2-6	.	CSARGTGTGANVLTF	TGCAGTGCTAGAGGGACAGGGACTGGGGCCAACGTCCTGACTTTC
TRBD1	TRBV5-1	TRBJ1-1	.	CASSLLGQGAADTEAFF	TGCGCCAGCAGCCTACTGGGGCAGGGGGCCGCAGACACTGAAGCTTTCTTT
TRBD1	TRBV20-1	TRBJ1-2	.	CSATSAGTGYGYTF	TGCAGTGCTACCTCCGCCGGGACAGGGTATGGCTACACCTTC
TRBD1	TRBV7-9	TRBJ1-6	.	CASSFQTGEGSPLHF	TGTGCCAGCAGCTTTCAGACAGGGGAAGGTTCACCCCTCCACTTT
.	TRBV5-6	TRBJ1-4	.	CASSLPREEKLFF	TGTGCCAGCAGCTTGCCCAGGGAAGAAAAACTGTTTTTT
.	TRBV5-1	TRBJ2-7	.	CASRRTGFSYEQYF	TGCGCCAGCAGAAGAACAGGGTTTTCCTACGAGCAGTACTTC
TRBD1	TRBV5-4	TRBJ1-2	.	CASSGGDRVNYGYTF	TGTGCCAGCAGCGGAGGGGACAGAGTTAACTATGGCTACACCTTC
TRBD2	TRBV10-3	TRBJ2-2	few	CAISGLAGGANTGELFF	TGTGCCATCTCGGGACTAGCGGGGGGCGCGAACACCGGGGAGCTGTTTTTT
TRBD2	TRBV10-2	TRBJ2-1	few	CASRTSGGASSYNEQFF	TGCGCCAGCAGGACTAGCGGGGGGGCGAGCTCCTACAATGAGCAGTTCTTC
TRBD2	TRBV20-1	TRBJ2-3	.	CSARGGGITSTDTQYF	TGCAGTGCTAGGGGCGGGGGTATCACTAGCACAGATACGCAGTATTTT
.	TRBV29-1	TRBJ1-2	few	CSVGGGTNYGYTF	TGCAGCGTTGGGGGGGGAACTAACTATGGCTACACCTTC
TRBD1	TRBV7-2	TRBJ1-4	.	CASSSDRGKLFF	TGTGCCAGCAGCTCCGACAGGGGGAAACTGTTTTTT
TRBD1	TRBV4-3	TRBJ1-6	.	CASSQDQGGSPLHF	TGCGCCAGCAGCCAAGATCAGGGGGGTTCACCCCTCCACTTT
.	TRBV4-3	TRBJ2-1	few	CASSQEWIRGHEQFF	TGCGCCAGCAGCCAAGAATGGATACGGGGCCATGAGCAGTTCTTC
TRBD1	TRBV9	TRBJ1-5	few	CASSVGTGLQHF	TGTGCCAGCAGCGTAGGGACAGGGCTCCAGCATTTT
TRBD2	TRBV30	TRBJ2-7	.	CAWSAGRGTYEQYF	TGTGCCTGGAGTGCCGGGAGGGGGACCTACGAGCAGTACTTC
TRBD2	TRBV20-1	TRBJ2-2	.	CSARLAGGITGELFF	TGCAGTGCTAGACTAGCGGGGGGGATAACCGGGGAGCTGTTTTTT